This is a list of T cell receptor beta chains from one sample in a study of blood T cells in healthy people across ages. Each CDR3 protein gets one entry after TCRdb re-called the 5' RACE reads with MiXCR. The table has roughly 1,000,000 distinct CDR3 sequences, about 23% seen once. These data also formed part of another study, on T cells of mothers and their children.

The sequenced material came from blood. These receptors all come from a girl aged 2 to 10 in good health. Each CDR3 is given with its conserved first and last residue. A D gene is named only where the DNA matches it firmly. The size entry is marked missing in some rows and otherwise reads once, few, many or a size class.

D gene	J gene	V gene	clone size	CDR3 DNA	CDR3 protein
.	TRBJ2-1	TRBV20-1	.	TGCAGTGCTGGGAAAACAGACCCCCTTTTTGATGAGGAGTTCTTC	CSAGKTDPLFDEEFF
.	TRBJ2-4	TRBV6-2/TRBV6-3	.	TGTGCCAGCAGTTACTCCCCAGCCAAAAACATTCAGTACTTC	CASSYSPAKNIQYF
.	TRBJ2-3	TRBV4-2	few	TGTGCCAGCAGCCAAGGGGAAGCCACAGATACGCAGTATTTT	CASSQGEATDTQYF
.	TRBJ1-3	TRBV20-1	.	TGCAGTGCCACCAAGACAGGTGCTGGAAACACCATATATTTT	CSATKTGAGNTIYF
.	TRBJ1-2	TRBV4-1	few	TGCGCCAGCAGCCAAGTGGTAGGGATGGGTGGCTACACCTTC	CASSQVVGMGGYTF
TRBD2	TRBJ2-3	TRBV28	.	TGTGCCAGCAGTTTGTCATTTTTAGGACTAGCGGCAGATACGCAGTATTTT	CASSLSFLGLAADTQYF
.	TRBJ2-4	TRBV7-9	.	TGTGCCAGCAGCTTAGGGGTTTCGGGAAACATTCAGTACTTC	CASSLGVSGNIQYF
.	TRBJ1-2	TRBV7-2	.	TGTGCCAGCAGCTTTGGACAGCCCTTCTATGGCTACACCTTC	CASSFGQPFYGYTF
.	TRBJ2-2	TRBV5-1	.	TGCGCCGGCAGCTTGGGTGGACAGAACACCGGGGAGCTGTTTTTT	CAGSLGGQNTGELFF
TRBD2	TRBJ2-5	TRBV11-2	few	TGTGCCAGCAGCTTCTTACTAGCGGGAGTGGGGAGCCTCCAAGAGACCCAGTACTTC	CASSFLLAGVGSLQETQYF
.	TRBJ2-6	TRBV29-1	few	TGCAGCGTTGAGGTTGCCGGGGCCAACGTCCTGACTTTC	CSVEVAGANVLTF
TRBD2	TRBJ2-7	TRBV28	few	TGTGCCAGCCGCCTGGGACTACCCTCCTACGAGCAGTACTTC	CASRLGLPSYEQYF
.	TRBJ2-1	TRBV12-3/TRBV12-4	.	TGTGCCAGCAGCCGGTCAAGGTCTGAGCAGTTCTTC	CASSRSRSEQFF
.	TRBJ1-4	TRBV19	.	TGTGCCACTGAGCCAACTAATGAAAAACTGTTTTTT	CATEPTNEKLFF
.	TRBJ2-2	TRBV12-3/TRBV12-4	few	TGTGCCAGCAGTTTCCTAAAGGCGGGGGAGCTGTTTTTT	CASSFLKAGELFF
.	TRBJ2-5	TRBV29-1	few	TGCAGCGTTGAAGATCCGGCAAGCGCGGAGACCCAGTACTTC	CSVEDPASAETQYF
TRBD2	TRBJ2-1	TRBV7-3	few	TGTGCCAGCAGCCCCAAGCGGGGGCTTGAGCAGTTCTTC	CASSPKRGLEQFF
.	TRBJ1-4	TRBV6-1	.	TGTGCCAGCAGCGTTCGGGGGCAGGCTAATGAAAAACTGTTTTTT	CASSVRGQANEKLFF
.	TRBJ2-1	TRBV5-6	few	TGTGCCAGCAGCATCATTTGGGCGGGGTTAGCAAATGAGCAGTTCTTC	CASSIIWAGLANEQFF
TRBD1	TRBJ2-7	TRBV4-2	few	TGTGCCAGCAGCCAAGGTTCCGGGACAGGGTACACCTACGAGCAGTACTTC	CASSQGSGTGYTYEQYF
.	TRBJ2-5	TRBV12-3/TRBV12-4	few	TGTGCCAGCAGTCCTCAAACGCTTAGGCAAGAGACCCAGTACTTC	CASSPQTLRQETQYF
.	TRBJ2-7	TRBV28	.	TGTGCCAGCAGTTCCCCCCGGAAGGTTCGACGGTACGAGCAGTACTTC	CASSSPRKVRRYEQYF
.	TRBJ2-7	TRBV27	.	TGTGCCGTAGGGCAAGGCGTCCACGAGCAGTACTTC	CAVGQGVHEQYF
.	TRBJ2-5	TRBV7-9	few	TGTGCCAGCAGCTTAGAACTAGCCCAAGAGACCCAGTACTTC	CASSLELAQETQYF
TRBD1	TRBJ1-1	TRBV12-5	few	TGTGCTAGTGGACCCAACAGGGGTTATTATGTAGACACTGAAGCTTTCTTT	CASGPNRGYYVDTEAFF
.	TRBJ2-5	TRBV12-3/TRBV12-4	.	TGTGCCAGCAGTTCCCTGACAGAAACGGGAGAGACCCAGTACTTC	CASSSLTETGETQYF
TRBD2	TRBJ2-1	TRBV7-9	.	TGTGCCAGCAGCCCGACTAGCGGGAGGGCCCACAATAAGCAGTTCTTC	CASSPTSGRAHNKQFF
.	TRBJ1-1	TRBV7-8	once	TGTGCCAGCAGCACAGGGAGCAATAGCACTGAAGCTTTCTTT	CASSTGSNSTEAFF
.	TRBJ2-7	TRBV20-1	few	TGCAGTGCTAGAGATGGACGGGACTACGAGCAGTACTTC	CSARDGRDYEQYF
.	TRBJ1-2	TRBV11-3	.	TGTGCCAGCAGCCAAGGGACTCCAGCTAACTATGGCTACACCTTC	CASSQGTPANYGYTF
TRBD1	TRBJ2-7	TRBV12-3/TRBV12-4	.	TGTGCCAGCAGCGTATGGGACAGGTCCTACGAGCAGTACTTC	CASSVWDRSYEQYF
.	TRBJ2-3	TRBV9	few	TGTGCCAGCAGCGTAGAAGCGGTAGGAAACACAGATACGCAGTATTTT	CASSVEAVGNTDTQYF
TRBD1	TRBJ2-1	TRBV20-1	.	TGCAAGGCGGGACAGGGTTCACGGGAGCAGTTCTTC	CKAGQGSREQFF
TRBD2	TRBJ2-1	TRBV11-2	.	TGTGCCAGCACCTTTAGCGGGGGTTTGGAGAATGAGCAGTTCTTC	CASTFSGGLENEQFF
.	TRBJ2-4	TRBV6-1	few	TGTGCCAGCAGTGTGGTCAGACGCTACTTAGCCAAAAACATTCAGTACTTC	CASSVVRRYLAKNIQYF
.	TRBJ1-4	TRBV20-1	.	TGCAGTGCTAGAGATCTGGAAAAACTGTTTTTT	CSARDLEKLFF
TRBD1	TRBJ1-4	TRBV5-6	many	TGTGCCAGCAGCTCGGATCCCTTTCTCGGGACAGGAGTTAATGAAAAACTGTTTTTT	CASSSDPFLGTGVNEKLFF
.	TRBJ2-3	TRBV2	few	TGTGCCGCTAGGACCATTACAGATACGCAGTATTTT	CAARTITDTQYF
.	TRBJ2-5	TRBV28	.	TGTGCCAGCGAGCCAGGGAGTGGTACCCAGTACTTC	CASEPGSGTQYF
.	TRBJ1-1	TRBV5-1	.	TGCGCCAGCAGCTTACCCCCGCAGTCCGCGGGAGAAGCTTTCTTC	CASSLPPQSAGEAFF
.	TRBJ2-1	TRBV5-1	once	TGCGCCAGCAGCCCACCCGGAGTAACGAGGGGCCTGTTCTTC	CASSPPGVTRGLFF
TRBD1	TRBJ2-1	TRBV10-3	.	TGTGCCATATCTCCAGGGGGAAACAATGAGCAGTTCTTC	CAISPGGNNEQFF
.	TRBJ1-5	TRBV9	.	TGTGCCAGCAGCCCGGGCGAGGGGCCCCTAAATCAGCCCCAGCATTTT	CASSPGEGPLNQPQHF
.	TRBJ2-7	TRBV13	.	TGTGCCAGCAGCTTAGGATTATCGGACGAGCAGTACTTC	CASSLGLSDEQYF
.	TRBJ1-4	TRBV15	few	TGTGCCACCAGGGATACGGGCGGCCCTAATGAAAAACTGTTTTTT	CATRDTGGPNEKLFF
.	TRBJ2-1	TRBV20-1	.	TGCAGTGCTAGCCGGGGCCACAATGAGCAGTTCTTC	CSASRGHNEQFF
.	TRBJ1-2	TRBV5-6	.	TGTGCCAGCAGCTTGGTGAGGTACTTGGGCTACACCTTC	CASSLVRYLGYTF
.	TRBJ1-6	TRBV6-1	few	TGTGCCAGCAGTGACCCGTTGGAAGGGATTAAGAGAGCCCTCCACTTT	CASSDPLEGIKRALHF
.	TRBJ2-5	TRBV18	many	TGTGCCAGCAGCCCGCTCCAAGAGACCCAGTACTTC	CASSPLQETQYF